The 9 T cell receptor beta chains below all came from one sample that was sequenced in a study of blood T cell repertoires in COVID-19. Here immunoSEQ multiplex PCR was the method, and the copy in TCRdb shows in-frame clones only, minus some. The table records a few hundred thousand clones, under 85% of them present only once. The material sequenced was PBMCs or T cells enriched from blood (not recorded which). The source of these receptors is a woman between 50 and 59 years old who had recovered from COVID-19.

For this clone: Its ends do not fully match the called genes, so a read error is possible. The CDR3 here is CASSPTHRDRVSF. As DNA, the CDR3 is TGTGCCAGCAGCCCCACTCACCGGGACAGGGTGAGCTTC. The chain links TRBV11-3 to TRBJ1-2; 9 bases align to TRBD1. This CDR3 region has 13 residues. Germline CDR1 SGHNT, CDR2 YENEEA.

This clone appeared a few times. V usage is TRBV27 and J usage is TRBJ1-1, with 10 bases lining up with TRBD1. CDR3 length equals 14 residues. With 6 bases clipped from V and 1 base from J, the junction kept 2 bases outside the gene matches. The germline V gene has CDR1 MNHEY and CDR2 SMNVEV (reference sequence). The CDR3 reads CASRRQGANTEAFF. In DNA form, the CDR3 reads TGTGCCAGCAGACGACAGGGGGCGAACACTGAAGCTTTCTTT.

The chain combines TRBV5-4 with TRBJ2-7; TRBD2 agrees at 11 bases. The CDR3 loop spans 14 amino acids. The V segment lost 4 bases and the J segment 3 bases; nucleotides outside the gene matches: 3. CDR1 and CDR2 (germline): SGHNT, YYREEE (reference sequence). In DNA form, the CDR3 reads TGTGCCAGCAGCAAAGGGACTAGCGGCTACGAGCAGTACTTC. The encoded protein is CASSKGTSGYEQYF.

The chain joins TRBV5-1 to TRBJ1-1; D call uncertain. V was cut by 2 bases and J by 5 bases, with 19 bases left in between. Germline CDR1 SGHRS, CDR2 YFSETQ. The CDR3 contains 16 residues. The CDR3 is CASSFGLFRRGTEAFF. The CDR3 coding sequence is TGCGCCAGCAGCTTCGGACTATTCCGACGTGGGACTGAAGCTTTCTTT.

The chain recombines TRBV5-1 with TRBJ2-7; 9 bases match TRBD1. Unmatched junction bases numbered 8, after V lost 4 bases and J lost 6 bases. The CDR3 runs to 14 residues. Germline CDR1 reads SGHRS; CDR2 reads YFSETQ. The CDR3 DNA follows: TGCGCCAGCAGCCGGACAGGGGTACCAGGCGAGCAGTACTTC. Residues: CASSRTGVPGEQYF.

In nucleotides, the CDR3 is TGCGCCAGCAGCTTAACAGACAATGAGCAGTTCTTC. Protein product: CASSLTDNEQFF. The genes are TRBV5-1 and TRBJ2-1; D gene ambiguous. The length of the CDR3 is 12 residues. The V end lost 2 bases, the J end lost 5 bases, and 5 bases lay between the germline ends. Germline loops: CDR1 SGHRS, CDR2 YFSETQ.

V gene TRBV27 combines with J gene TRBJ2-3; 7 bases map to TRBD2. The CDR3 covers 15 residues. The ends lost 6 bases at V and 2 bases at J; junction bases unmatched: 8. In germline, CDR1 is MNHEY, CDR2 SMNVEV (reference sequence). CDR3 amino acids: CASRQLATTTDTQYF. The CDR3, as DNA: TGTGCCAGCAGGCAACTAGCGACAACCACAGATACGCAGTATTTT.

The genes are TRBV5-5 and TRBJ1-4; D uncertain. Germline V gene lookup returns CDR1 SGHKS and CDR2 YYEKEE (reference sequence). The CDR3 totals 12 residues. V was clipped by 1 base and J by 12 bases, with 10 bases between them. This CDR3 is CASSLRERELFF. CDR3 DNA sequence: TGTGCCAGCAGCTTGAGGGAGAGGGAACTGTTTTTT. The full variable domain, completed using reference TRBV5-5 and TRBJ1-4, is DAGVTQSPTHLIKTRGQQVTLRCSPISGHKSVSWYQQVLGQGPQFIFQYYEKEERGRGNFPDRFSARQFPNYSSELNVNALLLGDSALYLCASSLRERELFFGSGTQLSVL.

The CDR3, as DNA: TGTGCCAGCAGCGTAGGGGAGGAGACAGTCTGGGAAAAACTGTTTTTT. Translating it yields CASSVGEETVWEKLFF. The V call is TRBV9, the J call TRBJ1-4; maybe TRBD1 (5 bases). The V and J ends lost 0 bases and 8 bases respectively, with 17 bases between them. This CDR3 is built from 16 residues. Germline V CDR1 and CDR2: SGDLS, YYNGEE.